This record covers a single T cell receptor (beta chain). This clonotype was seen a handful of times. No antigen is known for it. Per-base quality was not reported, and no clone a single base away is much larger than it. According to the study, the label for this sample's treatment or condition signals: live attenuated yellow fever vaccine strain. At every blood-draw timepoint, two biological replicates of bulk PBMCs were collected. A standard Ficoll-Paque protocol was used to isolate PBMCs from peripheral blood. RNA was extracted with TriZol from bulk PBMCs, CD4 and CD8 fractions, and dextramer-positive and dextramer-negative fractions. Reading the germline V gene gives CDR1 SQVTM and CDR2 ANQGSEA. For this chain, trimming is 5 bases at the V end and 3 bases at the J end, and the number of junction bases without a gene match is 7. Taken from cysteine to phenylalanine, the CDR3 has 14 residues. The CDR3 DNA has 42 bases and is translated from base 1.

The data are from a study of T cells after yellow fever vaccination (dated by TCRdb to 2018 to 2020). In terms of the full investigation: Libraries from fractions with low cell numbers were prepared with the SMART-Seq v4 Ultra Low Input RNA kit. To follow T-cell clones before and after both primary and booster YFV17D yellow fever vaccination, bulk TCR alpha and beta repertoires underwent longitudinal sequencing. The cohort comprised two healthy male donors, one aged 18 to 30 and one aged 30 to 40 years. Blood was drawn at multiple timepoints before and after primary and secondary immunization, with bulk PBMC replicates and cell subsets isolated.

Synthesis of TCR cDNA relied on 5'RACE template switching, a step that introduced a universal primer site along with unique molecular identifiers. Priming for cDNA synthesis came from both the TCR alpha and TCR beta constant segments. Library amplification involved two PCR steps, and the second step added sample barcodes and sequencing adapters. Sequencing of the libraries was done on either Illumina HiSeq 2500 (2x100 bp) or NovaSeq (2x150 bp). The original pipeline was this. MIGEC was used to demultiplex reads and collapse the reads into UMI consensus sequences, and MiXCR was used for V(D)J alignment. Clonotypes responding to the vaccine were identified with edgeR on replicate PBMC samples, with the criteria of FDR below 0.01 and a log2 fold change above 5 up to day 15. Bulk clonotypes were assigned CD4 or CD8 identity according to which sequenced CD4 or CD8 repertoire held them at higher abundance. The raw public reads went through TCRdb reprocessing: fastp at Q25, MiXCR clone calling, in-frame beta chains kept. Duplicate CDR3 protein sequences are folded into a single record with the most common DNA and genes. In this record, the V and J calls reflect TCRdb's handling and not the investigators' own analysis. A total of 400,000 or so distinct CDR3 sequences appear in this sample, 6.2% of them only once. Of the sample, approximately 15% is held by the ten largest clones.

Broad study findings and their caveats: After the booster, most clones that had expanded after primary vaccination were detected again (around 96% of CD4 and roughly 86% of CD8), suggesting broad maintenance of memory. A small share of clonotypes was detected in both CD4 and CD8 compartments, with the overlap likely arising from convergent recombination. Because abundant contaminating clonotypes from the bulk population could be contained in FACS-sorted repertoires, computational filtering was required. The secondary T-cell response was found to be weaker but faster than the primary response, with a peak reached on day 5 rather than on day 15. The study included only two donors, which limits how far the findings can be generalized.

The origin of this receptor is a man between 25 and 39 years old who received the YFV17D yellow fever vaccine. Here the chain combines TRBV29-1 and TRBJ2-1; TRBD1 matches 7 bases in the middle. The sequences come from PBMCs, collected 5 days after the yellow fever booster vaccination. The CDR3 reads CSVTQGQIYNEQFF. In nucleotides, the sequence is TGCAGCGTTACACAGGGGCAGATCTACAATGAGCAGTTCTTC.